Listed below are T cell receptor beta chains from one sample, sequenced in a study of somatic mutations in cytotoxic T cells in rheumatoid arthritis. Here immunoSEQ multiplex PCR was the method, and the copy in TCRdb shows in-frame clones only, minus some. The table includes 25,000 to 30,000 clones, around 90% detected once. Sequences were obtained from CD8+ T cells sorted from blood. These receptors were collected from an adult with rheumatoid arthritis. Each CDR3 is given with its conserved first and last residue. Each record gives: J gene, V gene, D gene, clone size, CDR3 protein, CDR3 DNA. The D gene is left open where the match is weak. Clone size is stated in some rows and not others, as once, few, many or a class when expanded.

>TRBJ1-1|TRBV12-5|NA|NA
CASGSSGRGRADTEAFF
TGTGCTAGTGGTTCCTCAGGCCGGGGACGGGCGGACACTGAAGCTTTCTTT
>TRBJ2-2|TRBV19|NA|NA
CASSIWAGELFF
TGTGCCAGTAGTATTTGGGCGGGGGAGCTGTTTTTT
>TRBJ2-1|TRBV4-1|TRBD2|NA
CASSQVTPGLGLNEQFF
TGCGCCAGCAGCCAAGTCACTCCGGGACTAGGTTTAAATGAGCAGTTCTTC
>TRBJ1-2|TRBV2|NA|NA
CATFENGYGYTF
TGTGCCACCTTCGAGAACGGCTATGGCTACACCTTC
>TRBJ2-7|TRBV18|TRBD1|NA
CASSPRDRSSTYEQYF
TGTGCCAGCTCACCCCGGGACAGATCATCTACCTACGAGCAGTACTTC
>TRBJ2-1|TRBV4-1|NA|NA
CASSQGSNEQFF
TGCGCCAGCAGCCAAGGGTCCAATGAGCAGTTCTTC
>TRBJ2-1|TRBV7-6|NA|NA
CASTPSPGPGSYNEQFF
TGTGCCAGCACCCCGTCCCCGGGACCAGGCTCCTACAATGAGCAGTTCTTC
>TRBJ2-5|TRBV11-2|NA|NA
CASSANLDPETQYF
TGTGCCAGCAGTGCTAATCTCGATCCCGAGACCCAGTACTTC
>TRBJ1-3|TRBV30|NA|NA
CAWERGVSGNTIYF
TGTGCCTGGGAGAGGGGTGTATCTGGAAACACCATATATTTT
>TRBJ2-1|TRBV11-2|TRBD2|NA
CASSSAGVYNEQFF
TGTGCCAGCAGCTCTGCGGGAGTATACAATGAGCAGTTCTTC
>TRBJ2-1|TRBV27|NA|NA
CASSLLWGAPYNEQFF
TGTGCCAGCAGTTTGCTCTGGGGGGCCCCTTACAATGAGCAGTTCTTC
>TRBJ1-2|TRBV6-6|NA|NA
CASNENTGYTF
TGTGCCAGCAACGAGAATACTGGCTACACCTTC
>TRBJ1-2|TRBV4-1|TRBD1|NA
CASSHITIKQGAIRGYTF
TGCGCCAGCAGCCATATAACGATAAAACAGGGGGCTATACGTGGCTACACCTTC
>TRBJ2-1|TRBV7-9|NA|NA
CASSINRDGGLGEQFF
TGTGCCAGCAGCATAAACCGGGACGGAGGGCTAGGTGAGCAGTTCTTC
>TRBJ1-1|TRBV30|TRBD1|NA
CAWINTGVTEAFF
TGTGCCTGGATAAACACAGGGGTGACTGAAGCTTTCTTT
>TRBJ2-7|TRBV4-1|NA|few
CASSLRATEYEQYF
TGCGCCAGCAGCCTAAGGGCGACAGAGTACGAGCAGTACTTC
>TRBJ1-2|TRBV2|TRBD1|once
CASSTGVPANYGYTF
TGTGCCAGCAGTACAGGGGTCCCAGCTAACTATGGCTACACCTTC
>TRBJ1-1|TRBV25-1|TRBD1|NA
CASSGGARGRLLTEAFF
TGTGCCAGCAGTGGAGGGGCGAGGGGGCGCCTTCTGACTGAAGCTTTCTTT
>TRBJ1-5|TRBV5-6|NA|NA
CASSLGLGAAYSNQPQHF
TGTGCCAGCAGCTTGGGCTTAGGGGCAGCTTATAGCAATCAGCCCCAGCATTTT
>TRBJ2-3|TRBV13|NA|NA
CASSLGTYTDTQYF
TGTGCCAGCAGCTTGGGGACCTACACAGATACGCAGTATTTT
>TRBJ2-2|TRBV5-4|TRBD1|NA
CASSSRDRAGAGELFF
TGTGCCAGCAGCTCCCGGGACAGGGCCGGCGCCGGGGAGCTGTTTTTT
>TRBJ2-3|TRBV27|NA|NA
CASRGSWGPVTDTQYF
TGTGCCAGCAGGGGCTCGTGGGGCCCCGTTACAGATACGCAGTATTTT
>TRBJ1-5|TRBV27|NA|few
CASSSQGSNQPQHF
TGTGCCAGCAGTTCACAGGGAAGCAATCAGCCCCAGCATTTT
>TRBJ1-2|TRBV7-9|NA|NA
CASSLGLGYGYTF
TGTGCCAGCAGCTTAGGTCTCGGCTATGGCTACACCTTC
>TRBJ1-4|TRBV5-6|NA|NA
CASSLAGSYEKLFF
TGTGCCAGCAGCTTGGCAGGGTCGTATGAAAAACTGTTTTTT
>TRBJ2-7|TRBV7-9|NA|NA
CASSQDSYYEQYF
TGTGCCAGCAGCCAGGACAGTTACTACGAGCAGTACTTC
>TRBJ2-7|TRBV4-3|NA|NA
CASSQALSDIYEQYF
TGCGCCAGCAGCCAAGCCCTTAGCGATATCTACGAGCAGTACTTC
>TRBJ2-1|TRBV6-1|NA|NA
CASSEGGVNYNEQFF
TGTGCCAGCAGTGAGGGCGGGGTGAACTACAATGAGCAGTTCTTC
>TRBJ2-7|TRBV11-2|NA|NA
CASSFIRALAPYEQYF
TGTGCCAGCAGCTTTATAAGGGCACTTGCACCCTACGAGCAGTACTTC
>TRBJ1-2|TRBV29-1|TRBD1|NA
CSVRGQVYDGYTF
TGCAGCGTGCGTGGACAGGTCTACGATGGCTACACCTTC
>TRBJ2-7|TRBV13|NA|few
CASSYQGQYEQYF
TGTGCCAGCAGCTACCAGGGGCAATACGAGCAGTACTTC
>TRBJ2-7|TRBV7-6|NA|NA
CASSLKFGPRPYEQYF
TGTGCCAGCAGCTTGAAGTTTGGGCCGCGTCCCTACGAGCAGTACTTC
>TRBJ2-7|TRBV7-6|TRBD2|once
CASSLGLAGGREQYF
TGTGCCAGCAGCTTAGGTCTAGCGGGGGGGCGAGAGCAGTACTTC
>TRBJ2-3|TRBV7-9|TRBD2|NA
CASSLPRLAGVTDTQYF
TGTGCCAGCAGCTTACCCCGACTAGCGGGGGTCACAGATACGCAGTATTTT
>TRBJ1-4|TRBV7-6|NA|NA
CASSLVSTLVNGNEKLFF
TGTGCCAGCAGCTTAGTCTCCACGTTGGTTAACGGCAATGAAAAACTGTTTTTT
>TRBJ2-1|TRBV29-1|TRBD1|NA
CSVDPDRGHWDEQFF
TGCAGCGTTGACCCGGACAGGGGGCATTGGGATGAGCAGTTCTTC
>TRBJ1-5|TRBV5-5|TRBD1|NA
CASSLLGTGNQPQHF
TGTGCCAGCAGCTTGTTAGGGACAGGCAATCAGCCCCAGCATTTT
>TRBJ2-1|TRBV29-1|NA|NA
CSAPRNSYNEQFF
TGCAGCGCCCCGCGTAACTCCTACAATGAGCAGTTCTTC
>TRBJ2-7|TRBV4-1|TRBD1|NA
CASSQTQGAFHEQYF
TGCGCCAGCAGCCAAACCCAGGGGGCCTTCCACGAGCAGTACTTC
>TRBJ2-7|TRBV5-1|TRBD2|NA
CASSLTSGSSYEQYF
TGCGCCAGCAGCTTGACTAGCGGGAGCTCCTACGAGCAGTACTTC
>TRBJ2-7|TRBV28|TRBD1|NA
CASSPLRVTGGDEQYF
TGTGCCAGCAGTCCACTCCGGGTTACAGGGGGCGACGAGCAGTACTTC
>TRBJ1-1|TRBV7-8|NA|NA
CASSFNRATEAFF
TGTGCCAGCAGCTTCAACAGGGCCACTGAAGCTTTCTTT
>TRBJ1-5|TRBV9|NA|NA
CASSEGTADNQPQHF
TGTGCCAGCAGCGAAGGGACGGCGGACAATCAGCCCCAGCATTTT
>TRBJ1-2|TRBV7-9|NA|few
CASSFPSFYGYTF
TGTGCCAGCAGCTTCCCCAGCTTCTATGGCTACACCTTC
>TRBJ2-1|TRBV7-2|NA|NA
CASSSPPFDEQFF
TGTGCCAGCAGCTCTCCCCCCTTCGATGAGCAGTTCTTC
>TRBJ1-2|TRBV19|NA|NA
CASGSYGYTF
TGTGCCAGTGGCAGCTATGGCTACACCTTC
>TRBJ2-6|TRBV5-5|NA|NA
CASSFSQGSGANVLTF
TGTGCCAGCAGCTTCTCACAGGGCTCTGGGGCCAACGTCCTGACTTTC
>TRBJ2-1|TRBV27|NA|NA
CASSRGSYNEQFF
TGTGCCAGCAGCCGCGGCTCCTACAATGAGCAGTTCTTC
>TRBJ2-1|TRBV5-4|NA|NA
CASSGVVNNEQFF
TGTGCCAGCAGCGGGGTTGTTAACAATGAGCAGTTCTTC
>TRBJ1-1|TRBV29-1|NA|NA
CSVVDRNTEAFF
TGCAGCGTCGTCGACAGGAACACTGAAGCTTTCTTT
>TRBJ2-5|TRBV29-1|TRBD1|NA
CSVTDRGDQETQYF
TGCAGCGTTACAGACAGGGGTGATCAAGAGACCCAGTACTTC
>TRBJ2-7|TRBV5-4|NA|NA
CASSFGSHEQYF
TGTGCCAGCAGCTTCGGCAGCCACGAGCAGTACTTC